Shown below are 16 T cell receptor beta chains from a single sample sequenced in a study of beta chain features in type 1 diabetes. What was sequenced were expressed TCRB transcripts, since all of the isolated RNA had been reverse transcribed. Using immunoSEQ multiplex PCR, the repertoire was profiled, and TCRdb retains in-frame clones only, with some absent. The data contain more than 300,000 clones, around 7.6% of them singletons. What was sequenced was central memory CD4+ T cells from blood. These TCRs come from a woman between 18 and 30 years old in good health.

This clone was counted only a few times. CDR3 sequence (DNA): TGTGCCAGCAGCTTATCCCCGGCTCAGCCCCAGCATTTT. Translated: CASSLSPAQPQHF. This chain links TRBV7-2 with TRBJ1-5; D gene unclear. Per the germline V gene, CDR1 is SGHTA and CDR2 is FQGNSA. This CDR3 comprises 13 residues. Trimming shortened V by 2 bases and J by 6 bases, and 8 bases separated the two germline ends.

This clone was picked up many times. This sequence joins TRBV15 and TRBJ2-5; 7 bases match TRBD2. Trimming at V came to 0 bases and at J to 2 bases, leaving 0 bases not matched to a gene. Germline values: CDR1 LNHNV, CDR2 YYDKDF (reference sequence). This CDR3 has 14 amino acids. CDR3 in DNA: TGTGCCACCAGCAGAGAACTAGCGCAAGAGACCCAGTACTTC. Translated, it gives CATSRELAQETQYF.

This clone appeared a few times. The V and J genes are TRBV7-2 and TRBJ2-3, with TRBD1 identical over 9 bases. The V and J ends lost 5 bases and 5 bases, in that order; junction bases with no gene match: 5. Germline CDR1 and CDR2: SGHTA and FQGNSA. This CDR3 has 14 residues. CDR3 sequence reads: CASSPGQGEDTQYF. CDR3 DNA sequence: TGTGCCAGCAGCCCGGGACAGGGTGAAGATACGCAGTATTTT. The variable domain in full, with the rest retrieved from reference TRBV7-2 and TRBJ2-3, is GAGVSQSPSNKVTEKGKDVELRCDPISGHTALYWYRQSLGQGLEFLIYFQGNSAPDKSGLPSDRFSAERTGGSVSTLTIQRTQQEDSAVYLCASSPGQGEDTQYFGPGTRLTVL.

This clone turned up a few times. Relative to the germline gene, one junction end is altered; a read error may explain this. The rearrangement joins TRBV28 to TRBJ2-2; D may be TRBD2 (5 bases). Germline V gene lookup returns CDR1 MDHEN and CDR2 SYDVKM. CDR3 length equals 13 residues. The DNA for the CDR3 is TGTGCCAGCGGTTCCGGGAACGCCGGGGAGCTGTTTTTT. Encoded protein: CASGSGNAGELFF.

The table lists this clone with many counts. As DNA, the CDR3 is TGTGCCAGCAGTTTCCTGGGTAATGAAAAACTGTTTTTT. Protein: CASSFLGNEKLFF. The rearrangement uses TRBV27 and TRBJ1-4, with D unclear. Germline V gene sequence: CDR1 MNHEY, CDR2 SMNVEV (reference sequence). This CDR3 spans 13 amino acids. Between the trimmed V and J ends, which lost 3 bases and 4 bases, there was a span of 6 bases.

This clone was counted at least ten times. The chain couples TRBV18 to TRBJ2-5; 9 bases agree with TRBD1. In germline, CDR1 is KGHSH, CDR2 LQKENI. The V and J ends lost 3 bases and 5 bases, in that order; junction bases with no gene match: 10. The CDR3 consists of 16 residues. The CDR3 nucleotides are TGTGCCAGCTCACCCATAACAGGGGGCGCGGATGAGACCCAGTACTTC. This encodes CASSPITGGADETQYF.

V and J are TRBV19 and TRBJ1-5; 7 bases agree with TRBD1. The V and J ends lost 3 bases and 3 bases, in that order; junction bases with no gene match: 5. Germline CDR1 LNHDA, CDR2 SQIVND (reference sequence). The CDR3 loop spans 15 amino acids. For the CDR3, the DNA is TGTGCCAGTAGTATGGAGGACAGGATCAATCAGCCCCAGCATTTT. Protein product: CASSMEDRINQPQHF.

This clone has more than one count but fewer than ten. The CDR3 spells CASSNNVGNTEAFF. The CDR3 coding sequence is TGTGCCAGCAGTAACAACGTGGGGAACACTGAAGCTTTCTTT. V and J are TRBV25-1 and TRBJ1-1; D gene uncertain. This CDR3 comprises 14 residues. Per the germline V gene, CDR1 is MGHDK and CDR2 is SYGVNS. Deletions cut 5 bases from V and 1 base from J, with 11 bases between.

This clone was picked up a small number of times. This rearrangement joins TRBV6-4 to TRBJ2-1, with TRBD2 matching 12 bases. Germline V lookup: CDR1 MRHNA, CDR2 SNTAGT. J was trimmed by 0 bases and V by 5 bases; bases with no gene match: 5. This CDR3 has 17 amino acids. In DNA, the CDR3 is TGTGCCAGCAGTTCGCCTAGCGGGAGGGCCTCCTACAATGAGCAGTTCTTC. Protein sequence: CASSSPSGRASYNEQFF.

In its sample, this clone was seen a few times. CDR3 sequence reads: CASSPLRPGLRNYEQYF. The CDR3 DNA reads TGTGCCAGCTCACCACTGCGGCCGGGACTACGGAACTACGAGCAGTACTTC. This chain joins TRBV18 and TRBJ2-7; TRBD2 aligns across 7 bases. The CDR3 runs 17 residues. With 1 base clipped from V and 3 bases from J, the junction kept 12 bases outside the gene matches. Germline V gene lookup returns CDR1 KGHSH and CDR2 LQKENI.

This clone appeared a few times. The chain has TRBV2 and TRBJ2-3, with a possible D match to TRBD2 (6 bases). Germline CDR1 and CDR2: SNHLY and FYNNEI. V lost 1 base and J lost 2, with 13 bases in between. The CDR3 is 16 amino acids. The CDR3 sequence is CASSEEVLADTDTQYF. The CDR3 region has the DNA TGTGCCAGCAGTGAAGAGGTACTAGCAGACACAGATACGCAGTATTTT.

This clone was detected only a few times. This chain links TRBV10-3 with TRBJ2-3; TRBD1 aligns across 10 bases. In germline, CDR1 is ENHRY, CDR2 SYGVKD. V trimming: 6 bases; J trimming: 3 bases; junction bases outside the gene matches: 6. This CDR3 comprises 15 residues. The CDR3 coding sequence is TGTGCCATCAGCTTAAGGACAGGGGGTACAGATACGCAGTATTTT. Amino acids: CAISLRTGGTDTQYF.

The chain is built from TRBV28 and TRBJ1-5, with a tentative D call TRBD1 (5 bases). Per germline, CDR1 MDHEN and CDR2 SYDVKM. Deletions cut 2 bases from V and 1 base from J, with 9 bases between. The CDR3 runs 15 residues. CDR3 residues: CASSLGGESNQPQHF. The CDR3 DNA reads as TGTGCCAGCAGTTTAGGGGGGGAAAGCAATCAGCCCCAGCATTTT. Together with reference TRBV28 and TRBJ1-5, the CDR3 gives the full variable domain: DVKVTQSSRYLVKRTGEKVFLECVQDMDHENMFWYRQDPGLGLRLIYFSYDVKMKEKGDIPEGYSVSREKKERFSLILESASTNQTSMYLCASSLGGESNQPQHFGDGTRLSIL.

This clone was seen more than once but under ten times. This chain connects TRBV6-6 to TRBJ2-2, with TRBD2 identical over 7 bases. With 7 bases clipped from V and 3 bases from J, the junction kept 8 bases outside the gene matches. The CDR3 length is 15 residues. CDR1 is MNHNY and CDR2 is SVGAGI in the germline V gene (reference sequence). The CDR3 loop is CASTTSGGDTGELFF. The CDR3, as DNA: TGTGCCAGCACCACCTCTGGGGGGGACACCGGGGAGCTGTTTTTT.

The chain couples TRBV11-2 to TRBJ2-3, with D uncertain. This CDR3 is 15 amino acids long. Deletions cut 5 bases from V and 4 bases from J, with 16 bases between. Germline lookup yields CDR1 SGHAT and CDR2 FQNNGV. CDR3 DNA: TGTGCCAGCAGCCGCGGCACGGGCCCCCCAGATACGCAGTATTTT. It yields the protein CASSRGTGPPDTQYF.

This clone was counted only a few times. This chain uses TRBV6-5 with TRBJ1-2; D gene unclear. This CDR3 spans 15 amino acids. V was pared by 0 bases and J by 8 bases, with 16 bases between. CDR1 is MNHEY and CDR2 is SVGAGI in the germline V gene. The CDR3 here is CASSYSMPGQRGYTF. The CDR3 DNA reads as TGTGCCAGCAGTTACTCGATGCCTGGCCAGCGCGGCTACACCTTC.